The sequence of this T cell receptor (beta chain) was determined in a study of post-analysis software for immune sequencing data (dated by TCRdb to between 2015 and 2016). A note on the overall study: The recorded disease courses included relapsing-remitting, secondary progressive and progressive-relapsing multiple sclerosis, and some patients had no subtype annotation. The patient repertoires were set against ten to eleven previously published healthy control repertoires from donors whose ages ranged from roughly 6 to 26 years. A subset of samples was prepared in parallel using single-end sample barcoding, then pooled and co-amplified after Illumina adapter ligation. General conclusions and limits of the study: Direct clustering with F measure revealed strong co-clustering of samples prepared in the same batch, which led to a batch-effect correction. Multiple sclerosis patients had significantly lower normalized Chao1 diversity than controls, a result that suggests substantial peripheral T-cell clonal expansion. Patients showed significantly higher frequencies than controls for 4 or 5 TRBV segments, among them TRBV5-6, TRBV5-1 and TRBV20-1. The control group was slightly older than the multiple sclerosis patient group.

In the case of this clonotype: The antigen it binds to is not known. No quality values exist for individual bases; no much larger clone is one base distant.

To demonstrate the VDJtools post-analysis software, the study profiled TCR beta repertoires from the peripheral blood of about a dozen young patients with multiple sclerosis. Multiple sclerosis patients were children and adolescents aged about 6 to 17 years. Reading the germline V gene (reference sequence) gives CDR1 DFQATT and CDR2 SNEGSKA. At the junction V is shortened by 5 bases and J by 5 bases, with 15 bases in between. The CDR3, cysteine through phenylalanine, is 13 amino acids long. Of all the DNA, just the CDR3 is kept, 39 bases in frame from base 1. The library came from PCR. Sequencing was performed on an Illumina HiSeq 2500. To reduce PCR and sequencing biases, unique molecular identifiers were built into the TCR beta cDNA libraries. Every 1 to 10 million input T cells yielded 500,000 or so cDNA molecules, meaning each molecule approximated one T cell. The patient libraries were prepared and sequenced using the same protocol as the earlier healthy control dataset. Samples belonging to the same batch were prepared together, multiplexed and sequenced on a shared HiSeq lane. In the original analysis: Raw barcoded reads were processed with MIGEC, discarding single-read molecular identifier groups before consensus assembly and CDR3 extraction. Clonotype tables were post-analysed with VDJtools, normalizing diversity by down-sampling all datasets to the smallest sample size. Repertoire overlap clustering matched CDR3 amino acid but not nucleotide sequences to correct batch-related cross-sample contamination. TCRdb passed the public sequencing reads through fastp at Q25 and MiXCR, retaining productive beta sequences. Each record represents a unique CDR3 protein, reported with the most common genes and DNA among its rows. The V and J calls shown here were made by TCRdb, not taken from the authors' results. This sample is represented by hundreds of thousands of distinct CDR3 sequences; 59% of them were singletons. The top ten clones comprise roughly 10% of the sample.

Sequencing used blood. The origin of this receptor is a girl aged 2 to 9 with multiple sclerosis. This sequence uses TRBV20-1 and TRBJ1-2; TRBD1 is a possible D gene, resting on 6 matching bases. The CDR3 protein is CSALRTDCYGYTF. In nucleotide form, the sequence is TGCAGTGCTCTAAGGACAGATTGTTATGGCTACACCTTC.